This T cell receptor (beta chain) was captured by sequencing in a study of CD8+CD57+ T cells in acquired aplastic anemia. Germline values: CDR1 ENHRY, CDR2 SYGVKD. The length of the CDR3 is 15 residues. Trimming removed 0 bases from V and 11 bases from J, with 14 bases in between. TCR beta VDJ and CDR3 profiling used genomic DNA as template. TCRdb fed the reads into MiXCR, producing one record per CDR3 protein. This table holds some 45,000 distinct CDR3 sequences, around 63% found once. The chain employs TRBV10-3 and TRBJ1-6; tentatively, D is TRBD1 (6 bases). Source material: sorted CD4+, CD8+, or CD8+CD57+ T cells (not recorded which) from PBMCs. This receptor was obtained from a human donor in good health, serving as a control. CDR3 sequence reads: CAISESAGAKTPLHF. DNA for the CDR3: TGTGCCATCAGTGAGTCAGCAGGGGCGAAAACACCCCTCCACTTT.